The 3 T cell receptor beta chains presented below share a single source sample, sequenced in a study of T cells after yellow fever vaccination (dated by TCRdb to the late 2010s). The intended sense of this specimen's treatment or condition label: live attenuated yellow fever vaccine strain. Libraries were prepared through 5' RACE. Sequenced using an Illumina HiSeq 2500. Starting from the raw public reads, TCRdb applied fastp trimming at Q25, assembled clones with MiXCR and retained in-frame beta chains. Records with the same CDR3 protein are collapsed into one entry carrying the most frequent genes and DNA. Present in this sample are about 130,000 distinct CDR3 sequences, 5% to 7.5% of which were seen just once. Clones ranked in the top ten supply more than 0.55% of the sample. This material consisted of CD4+ T cells sorted from PBMCs, taken 10 days after the yellow fever booster vaccination. The receptor set was obtained from a man aged 25 to 45 who received the YFV17D yellow fever vaccine.

This clonotype came up many times. The chain joins TRBV27 to TRBJ2-7, with unresolved D. Germline CDR1 is MNHEY and CDR2 is SMNVEV (reference sequence). This CDR3 region has 13 residues. Trimming shortened V by 2 bases and J by 0 bases, and 5 bases separated the two germline ends. CDR3 region: CASSLPSSYEQYF. The DNA of the CDR3 is TGTGCCAGCAGTTTACCGAGCTCCTACGAGCAGTACTTC.

This clonotype was observed at least ten times. The V and J genes are TRBV6-1 and TRBJ2-5; TRBD2 agrees at 8 bases. J gave up 1 base and V 6 bases, and 10 bases lay outside the gene matches. This CDR3 region has 16 residues. Germline CDR1 MNHNS, CDR2 SASEGT. The DNA for the CDR3 is TGTGCCAGCAGGCAACTCCTACTAGCGGCCCAAGAGACCCAGTACTTC. Amino acid sequence: CASRQLLLAAQETQYF.

This clonotype occurred many times. J is TRBJ1-6 and V is TRBV12-3 or TRBV12-4; no clear D gene. V was trimmed by 2 bases and J by 10 bases, leaving 15 bases between them. This CDR3 comprises 15 residues. In DNA form, the CDR3 reads TGTGCCAGCAGTTTATCCGACCGGATGGACTCACCCCTCCACTTT. Translating it yields CASSLSDRMDSPLHF.